Shown below are 31 T cell receptor beta chains from a single sample sequenced in a study of blood T cells in healthy people across ages. The authors ran a second PCR of roughly 7 to 11 cycles using a sample-barcoded 5' primer and a J-beta primer mix. TCRdb itself ran the 5' RACE reads through MiXCR, one entry per CDR3 protein. The sample contains roughly 860,000 distinct CDR3 sequences, around two thirds of which appear only once. The sample comprised blood. These receptors came from a man aged 30 to 39 in good health.

The chain employs TRBV4-2 and TRBJ2-2; D perhaps matches TRBD1 (6 bases). V lost 1 base to trimming and J lost 1 base, with 16 bases between them. Germline CDR1 is LGHNA and CDR2 is YNFKEQ. The CDR3 length is 18 residues. CDR3 nucleotides: TGTGCCAGCAGCCAAGTAATCGTCAGGACAGTGAACACCGGGGAGCTGTTTTTT. It translates to CASSQVIVRTVNTGELFF.

The J gene is TRBJ2-7, the V gene TRBV6-2 or TRBV6-3; no firm D call. V was trimmed by 0 bases and J by 6 bases, leaving 6 bases between them. Germline V lookup: CDR1 MNHEY, CDR2 SVGEGT. The CDR3 sequence is 12 residues long. The CDR3: CASSYSVGEQYF. CDR3 coding DNA: TGTGCCAGCAGTTACTCTGTGGGCGAGCAGTACTTC.

This clonotype was seen a handful of times. The genes are TRBV20-1 and TRBJ2-5, with a weak D call TRBD1 (5 bases). Judging by the DNA end, TRBJ2-7 fits better; the J call may be wrong. The CDR3 is 16 residues long. Germline lookup yields CDR1 DFQATT and CDR2 SNEGSKA (reference sequence). The CDR3 here is CSASPLSGPGWDEQYF. The CDR3 DNA reads TGCAGTGCTAGCCCGCTGTCAGGGCCAGGGTGGGACGAGCAGTACTTC.

This clonotype turned up a few times. The chain couples TRBV2 to TRBJ1-2, with 9 bases that match TRBD1. With 8 bases clipped from V and 12 bases from J, the junction kept 7 bases outside the gene matches. This CDR3 comprises 11 residues. Germline V lookup: CDR1 SNHLY, CDR2 FYNNEI. The CDR3 DNA reads TGTGCCAGCGATTACGGGACAGGGCACACCTTC. Its translation: CASDYGTGHTF.

The chain links TRBV4-2 to TRBJ2-1, with 8 bases fitting TRBD2. The junction had 2 bases not matched to a gene; V was cut back by 0 bases and J by 4 bases. The CDR3 spans 15 residues. Germline CDR1 is LGHNA and CDR2 is YNFKEQ. The CDR3: CASSQESGGYNEQFF. CDR3 DNA sequence: TGTGCCAGCAGCCAAGAGAGCGGGGGATACAATGAGCAGTTCTTC.

The J gene is TRBJ2-7, the V gene TRBV27; 8 bases are shared with TRBD1. Trimming at V came to 0 bases and at J to 1 base, leaving 8 bases not matched to a gene. The V gene's germline CDR1 is MNHEY and CDR2 SMNVEV (reference sequence). The CDR3 length is 17 residues. The CDR3 DNA reads as TGTGCCAGCAGTTTATCGTGGCAGGGGGCGCTTTCCTACGAGCAGTACTTC. It yields the protein CASSLSWQGALSYEQYF.

This clonotype was observed a handful of times. This sequence joins TRBV7-2 and TRBJ2-1; D gene unclear. Germline CDR1 is SGHTA and CDR2 is FQGNSA. The germline V and J ends were trimmed by 4 bases and 6 bases, with 10 bases remaining between them. This CDR3 is built from 13 residues. The CDR3 loop is CASSYYSGNEQFF. The DNA of the CDR3 is TGTGCCAGCAGCTACTATTCAGGCAATGAGCAGTTCTTC.

The V and J genes are TRBV7-2 and TRBJ2-3; 7 bases are shared with TRBD1. The CDR3 sequence is 16 residues long. Losses at the gene ends were 4 bases for V and 2 bases for J; bases not matched to a gene: 9. In germline, CDR1 is SGHTA, CDR2 FQGNSA. CDR3 DNA: TGTGCCAGCAGCTCCGGACCGGGACAGCACACAGATACGCAGTATTTT. Translated, it gives CASSSGPGQHTDTQYF.

V gene TRBV6-2 or TRBV6-3 combines with J gene TRBJ1-1; D is ambiguous. Germline-derived CDR1 and CDR2 are MNHEY and SVGEGT. This CDR3 contains 12 residues. The V end lost 7 bases, the J end lost 7 bases, and 13 bases lay between the germline ends. The CDR3 protein is CASTDLRFEAFF. The CDR3 nucleotides read TGTGCCAGCACCGATTTGCGATTTGAAGCTTTCTTT.

V and J are TRBV12-3 or TRBV12-4 and TRBJ2-5; TRBD2 is a possible D gene (5 bases). The CDR3 consists of 13 residues. Trimming removed 6 bases at V and 6 bases at J, with 14 bases between. The CDR3 coding sequence is TGTGCCAGCAGCCCACCGGGGTTGAAGACCCAGTACTTC. Encoded protein: CASSPPGLKTQYF.

This sequence joins TRBV6-5 and TRBJ2-6, with D tentatively TRBD2 (6 bases). The V gene's germline CDR1 is MNHEY and CDR2 SVGAGI. V gave up 6 bases and J gave up 12 bases, with 21 bases separating them. This CDR3 has 15 amino acids. CDR3 region: CASRALGLGEGVLTF. CDR3 sequence (DNA): TGTGCCAGCAGGGCCCTGGGACTGGGAGAAGGCGTCCTGACTTTC.

The chain recombines TRBV2 with TRBJ1-1; D is unclear. Per the germline V gene, CDR1 is SNHLY and CDR2 is FYNNEI. The CDR3 length is 13 residues. V was pared by 4 bases and J by 0 bases, with 6 bases between. The CDR3 here is CASSAPMNTEAFF. CDR3 DNA sequence: TGTGCCAGCAGTGCCCCGATGAACACTGAAGCTTTCTTT.

The chain carries TRBV12-3 or TRBV12-4 and TRBJ1-1; D is unresolved. This CDR3 comprises 12 residues. The V and J ends lost 2 bases and 11 bases respectively, with 12 bases between them. The CDR3 loop is CASSLLQGEAFF. As DNA, the CDR3 is TGTGCCAGCAGTTTACTCCAAGGTGAGGCTTTCTTT.

The J gene is TRBJ2-7, the V gene TRBV5-5; D is possibly TRBD1 or TRBD2 (5 bases each). V gave up 4 bases and J gave up 5 bases, with 16 bases separating them. The germline gives CDR1 SGHKS, CDR2 YYEKEE (reference sequence). The CDR3 extends over 14 amino acids. CDR3 sequence reads: CASSATGTRDEQYF. CDR3 coding DNA: TGTGCCAGCAGCGCCACCGGGACGAGGGACGAGCAGTACTTC.

V and J are TRBV6-2 or TRBV6-3 and TRBJ2-3, with a tentative D call TRBD2 (5 bases). The CDR3 has 13 amino acids. V lost 6 bases to trimming and J lost 5 bases, with 12 bases between them. CDR1 is MNHEY, CDR2 SVGEGT, per germline. The DNA for the CDR3 is TGTGCCAGCAGACCCAGGACTGGAGATACGCAGTATTTT. This gives the protein CASRPRTGDTQYF.

CDR3 in amino acids: CSARRTGNTEAFF. In DNA, the CDR3 is TGCAGTGCTAGGCGGACAGGGAACACTGAAGCTTTCTTT. The J gene is TRBJ1-1, the V gene TRBV20-1, with 7 bases that match TRBD1. V lost 3 bases to trimming and J lost 1 base; unmatched junction nucleotides: 2. The CDR3 runs 13 residues. From germline, CDR1 is DFQATT and CDR2 SNEGSKA (reference sequence).

The chain recombines TRBV20-1 with TRBJ1-5, with 9 bases identical to TRBD1. Germline CDR1 is DFQATT and CDR2 is SNEGSKA (reference sequence). J was trimmed by 4 bases and V by 1 base; bases with no gene match: 2. The CDR3 length is 14 residues. CDR3 residues: CSARGTGANQPQHF. In DNA form, the CDR3 reads TGCAGTGCTAGAGGGACAGGGGCAAATCAGCCCCAGCATTTT.

The rearrangement joins TRBV30 to TRBJ2-5, with TRBD2 matching 9 bases. The CDR3 loop spans 14 amino acids. Germline V gives CDR1 GTSNPN, CDR2 SVGIG (reference sequence). With 3 bases clipped from V and 4 bases from J, the junction kept 6 bases outside the gene matches. CDR3 sequence (DNA): TGTGCCTGGAGCATCACTAGCGGGTTAGAGACCCAGTACTTC. Translated: CAWSITSGLETQYF.

CDR3 residues: CSAAGVGNQPQHF. The CDR3 nucleotides read TGCAGTGCTGCAGGGGTTGGGAATCAGCCCCAGCATTTT. The chain joins TRBV20-1 to TRBJ1-5; maybe TRBD1 (6 bases). This CDR3 spans 13 amino acids. Germline V gene sequence: CDR1 DFQATT, CDR2 SNEGSKA (reference sequence). V was shortened by 5 bases and J by 4 bases, with 12 bases between the two germline ends.

V usage is TRBV29-1 and J usage is TRBJ2-5; TRBD1 agrees at 7 bases. Losses at the gene ends were 4 bases for V and 4 bases for J; bases not matched to a gene: 9. This CDR3 has 14 amino acids. Germline V gene sequence: CDR1 SQVTM, CDR2 ANQGSEA. CDR3 DNA sequence: TGCAGCGTTGCCCCACAGGGGAATAGAGAGACCCAGTACTTC. It codes for CSVAPQGNRETQYF. Full variable domain (outside the CDR3, taken from reference TRBV29-1 and TRBJ2-5): SAVISQKPSRDICQRGTSLTIQCQVDSQVTMMFWYRQQPGQSLTLIATANQGSEATYESGFVIDKFPISRPNLTFSTLTVSNMSPEDSSIYLCSVAPQGNRETQYFGPGTRLLVL.

This clonotype turned up a few times. The V gene is TRBV12-3 or TRBV12-4, the J gene TRBJ2-7, with a possible D match to TRBD1 (5 bases). Between the trimmed V and J ends, which lost 6 bases and 1 base, there was a span of 19 bases. The CDR3 has 16 amino acids. Here the CDR3 reads CASSRTGRETSYEQYF. DNA for the CDR3: TGTGCCAGCAGCCGCACAGGAAGGGAAACTTCCTACGAGCAGTACTTC.

This clonotype showed up just a few times. The V call is TRBV6-5, the J call TRBJ2-1; D not certain. In germline, CDR1 is MNHEY, CDR2 SVGAGI. Trimming took off 5 bases at V and 10 bases at J, with 9 bases between the two ends. CDR3 length: 11 residues. The CDR3 sequence: CASSTGSEQFF. CDR3 DNA: TGTGCCAGCAGTACCGGCAGCGAGCAGTTCTTC.

This sequence joins TRBV6-2 or TRBV6-3 and TRBJ2-1; D possibly matches TRBD1 or TRBD2 (5 bases each). This CDR3 is 14 amino acids long. Between the trimmed V and J ends, which lost 2 bases and 9 bases, there was a span of 14 bases. Germline V CDR1 and CDR2: MNHEY, SVGEGT. CDR3 DNA sequence: TGTGCCAGCAGTTACACAGGACTCGGGCTTGAGCAGTTCTTC. This gives the protein CASSYTGLGLEQFF.

The J gene is TRBJ2-7, the V gene TRBV12-3 or TRBV12-4, with D possibly matching TRBD2 (5 bases). The CDR3 runs 12 residues. Trimming took off 2 bases at V and 7 bases at J, with 9 bases between the two ends. The CDR3 here is CASSLMREEQYF. DNA for the CDR3: TGTGCCAGCAGTTTAATGAGGGAGGAGCAGTACTTC.

The gene calls are TRBV4-3 and TRBJ2-5, with 9 bases matching TRBD1. The V gene's germline CDR1 is LGHNA and CDR2 YSLEER. This CDR3 spans 14 amino acids. With V trimmed by 8 bases and J by 4 bases, 8 bases remained unmatched. The CDR3 reads CASAQTGGRETQYF. In DNA, the CDR3 is TGCGCCAGCGCTCAGACAGGGGGGCGAGAGACCCAGTACTTC.

The chain recombines TRBV5-5 with TRBJ2-4; 8 positions match TRBD2. The end of the DNA fits TRBJ2-7 better, so the J call may be wrong. The V gene's germline CDR1 is SGHKS and CDR2 YYEKEE (reference sequence). The CDR3 is made up of 14 amino acids. CDR3 coding DNA: TGTGCCAGCAGCGTGGGACTAGTCTCCTACGAGCAGTACTTC. This translates into CASSVGLVSYEQYF.

The genes are TRBV28 and TRBJ2-7; D is ambiguous. The CDR3 loop spans 10 amino acids. The germline CDR1 and CDR2 sequences are MDHEN and SYDVKM. The germline V and J ends were trimmed by 4 bases and 10 bases, with 8 bases remaining between them. The CDR3 is CASSSLTQYF. CDR3 DNA sequence: TGTGCCAGCAGTTCCTTAACCCAGTACTTC.

On this clonotype: The DNA is omitted, as the CDR3 cannot be located on it reliably, and the CDR3 follows TCRdb's listing. The chain combines TRBV12-3 or TRBV12-4 with TRBJ2-1; TRBD1 was called by the table and not checked on the DNA. The CDR3 is 11 amino acids in total, end residues counted. The CDR3 loop is CASSFGRGSLF.

Turning to this clonotype: An end of the junction does not agree with germline; a read error may underlie this. This rearrangement joins TRBV29-1 to TRBJ2-7, with no clear D. This CDR3 is built from 10 residues. Germline V gene lookup returns CDR1 SQVTM and CDR2 ANQGSEA. The CDR3 DNA reads TGCAGCGTTATGGCCTACGTGCAGTACTTC. It translates to CSVMAYVQYF.

The J gene is TRBJ2-3, the V gene TRBV20-1; 8 bases map to TRBD2. The CDR3 has 14 amino acids. Germline V lookup: CDR1 DFQATT, CDR2 SNEGSKA (reference sequence). The V gene end was trimmed by 5 bases and the J gene end by 1 base; junction bases not matched to a gene: 5. The CDR3 region is CSASQTSGTDTQYF. CDR3 DNA sequence: TGCAGTGCTTCCCAGACTAGCGGCACAGATACGCAGTATTTT.

The CDR3 loop reads CASSYIAGGRGEQFF. Here the CDR3 DNA reads TGTGCCAGCAGTTATATAGCGGGGGGACGGGGGGAGCAGTTCTTC. The chain employs TRBV6-5 and TRBJ2-1; 10 nucleotides agree with TRBD2. The germline CDR1 and CDR2 sequences are MNHEY and SVGAGI. V lost 3 bases to trimming and J lost 10 bases; unmatched junction nucleotides: 9. CDR3 length: 15 residues.